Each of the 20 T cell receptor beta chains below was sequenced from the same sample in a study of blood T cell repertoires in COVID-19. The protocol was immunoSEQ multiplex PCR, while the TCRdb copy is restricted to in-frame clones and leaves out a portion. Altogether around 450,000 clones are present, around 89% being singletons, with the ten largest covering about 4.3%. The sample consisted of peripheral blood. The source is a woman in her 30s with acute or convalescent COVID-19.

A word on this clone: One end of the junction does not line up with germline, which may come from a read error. The CDR3 bases are TGTGCCGCCTACAGATTCTATAGTTCACCCCTCCACTTT. Its translation: CAAYRFYSSPLHF. The chain carries TRBV6-4 and TRBJ1-6; no firm D call. CDR3 length equals 13 residues. Germline CDR1 reads MRHNA; CDR2 reads SNTAGT.

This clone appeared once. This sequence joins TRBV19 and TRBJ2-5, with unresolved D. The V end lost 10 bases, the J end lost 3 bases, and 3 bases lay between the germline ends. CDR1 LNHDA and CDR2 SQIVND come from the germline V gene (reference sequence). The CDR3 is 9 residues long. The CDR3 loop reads CATKETQYF. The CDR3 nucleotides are TGTGCCACTAAAGAGACCCAGTACTTC.

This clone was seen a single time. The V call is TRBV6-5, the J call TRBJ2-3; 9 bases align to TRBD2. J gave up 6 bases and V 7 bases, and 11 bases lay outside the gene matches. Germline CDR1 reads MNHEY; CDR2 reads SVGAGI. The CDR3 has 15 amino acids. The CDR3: CASIPLAGLGDTQYF. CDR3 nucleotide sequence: TGTGCCAGCATACCCCTAGCGGGGTTAGGGGATACGCAGTATTTT.

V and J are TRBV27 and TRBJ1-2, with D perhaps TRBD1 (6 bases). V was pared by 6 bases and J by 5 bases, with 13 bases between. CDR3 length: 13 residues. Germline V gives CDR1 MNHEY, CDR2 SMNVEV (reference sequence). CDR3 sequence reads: CASRVSGQYGYTF. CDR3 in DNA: TGTGCCAGCAGAGTATCAGGACAGTATGGCTACACCTTC.

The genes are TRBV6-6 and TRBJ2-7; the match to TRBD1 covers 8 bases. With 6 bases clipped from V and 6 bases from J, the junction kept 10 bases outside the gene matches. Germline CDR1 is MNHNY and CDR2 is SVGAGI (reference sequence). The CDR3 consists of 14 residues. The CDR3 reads CASSLSGQGREQYF. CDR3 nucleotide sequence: TGTGCCAGCAGCCTTTCCGGACAGGGCCGCGAGCAGTACTTC.

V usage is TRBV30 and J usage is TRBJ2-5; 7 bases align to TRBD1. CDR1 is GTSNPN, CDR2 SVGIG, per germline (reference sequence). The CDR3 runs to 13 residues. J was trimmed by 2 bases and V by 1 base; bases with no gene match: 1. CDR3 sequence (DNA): TGTGCCTGGAGTGCGGACAGGCAAGAGACCCAGTACTTC. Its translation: CAWSADRQETQYF.

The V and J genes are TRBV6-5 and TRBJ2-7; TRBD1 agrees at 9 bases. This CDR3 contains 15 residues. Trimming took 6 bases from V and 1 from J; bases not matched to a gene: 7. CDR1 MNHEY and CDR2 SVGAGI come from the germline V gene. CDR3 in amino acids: CASRPGQGGSYEQYF. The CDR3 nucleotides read TGTGCCAGCAGGCCGGGACAGGGAGGGTCCTACGAGCAGTACTTC.

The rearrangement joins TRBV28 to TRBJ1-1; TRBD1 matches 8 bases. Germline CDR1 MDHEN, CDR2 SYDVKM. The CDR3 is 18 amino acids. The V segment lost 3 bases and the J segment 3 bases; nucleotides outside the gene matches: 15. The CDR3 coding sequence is TGTGCCAGCAGTTTTTTGAGGTCGGGCAGGGGGCCGCACACTGAAGCTTTCTTT. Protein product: CASSFLRSGRGPHTEAFF. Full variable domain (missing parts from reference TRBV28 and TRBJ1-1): DVKVTQSSRYLVKRTGEKVFLECVQDMDHENMFWYRQDPGLGLRLIYFSYDVKMKEKGDIPEGYSVSREKKERFSLILESASTNQTSMYLCASSFLRSGRGPHTEAFFGQGTRLTVV.

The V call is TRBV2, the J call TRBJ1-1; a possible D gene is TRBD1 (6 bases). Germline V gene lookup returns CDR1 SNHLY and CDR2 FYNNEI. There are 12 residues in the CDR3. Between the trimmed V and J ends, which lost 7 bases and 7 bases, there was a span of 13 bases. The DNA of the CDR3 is TGTGCCAGCAAGGGCAGGGGTAATGAAGCTTTCTTT. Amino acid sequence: CASKGRGNEAFF.

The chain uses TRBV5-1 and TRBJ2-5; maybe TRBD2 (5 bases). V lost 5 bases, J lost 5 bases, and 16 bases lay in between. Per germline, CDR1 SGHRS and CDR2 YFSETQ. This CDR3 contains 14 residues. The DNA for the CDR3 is TGCGCCAGCAGTCCGGACTGGGCCTCGGAGACCCAGTACTTC. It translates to CASSPDWASETQYF.

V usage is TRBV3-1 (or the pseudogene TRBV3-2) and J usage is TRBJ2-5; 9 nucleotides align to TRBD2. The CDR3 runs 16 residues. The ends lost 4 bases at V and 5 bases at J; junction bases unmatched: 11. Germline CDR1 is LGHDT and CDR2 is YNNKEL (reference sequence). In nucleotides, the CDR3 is TGTGCCAGCAGCCCTTGGACTAGCGCTGGCCGGGAGACCCAGTACTTC. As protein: CASSPWTSAGRETQYF.

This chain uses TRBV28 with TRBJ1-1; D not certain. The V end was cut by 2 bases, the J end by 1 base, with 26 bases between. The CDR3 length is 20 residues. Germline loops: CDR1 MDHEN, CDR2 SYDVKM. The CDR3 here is CASSLPPPGLRRTGNTEAFF. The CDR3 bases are TGTGCCAGCAGTTTACCCCCCCCCGGGTTAAGGAGAACCGGGAACACTGAAGCTTTCTTT.

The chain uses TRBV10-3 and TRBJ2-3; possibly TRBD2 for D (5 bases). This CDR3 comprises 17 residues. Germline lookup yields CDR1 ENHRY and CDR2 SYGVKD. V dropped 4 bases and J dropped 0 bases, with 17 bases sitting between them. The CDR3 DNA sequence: TGTGCCATCAGTGTACGAGGGCCTCCCCCAAGCACAGATACGCAGTATTTT. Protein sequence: CAISVRGPPPSTDTQYF.

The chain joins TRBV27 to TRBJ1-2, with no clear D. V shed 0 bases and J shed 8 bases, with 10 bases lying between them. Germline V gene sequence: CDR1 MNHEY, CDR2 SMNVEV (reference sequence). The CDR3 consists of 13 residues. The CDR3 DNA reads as TGTGCCAGCAGTTTATCAGCGAACTGGGGCTACACCTTC. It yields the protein CASSLSANWGYTF.

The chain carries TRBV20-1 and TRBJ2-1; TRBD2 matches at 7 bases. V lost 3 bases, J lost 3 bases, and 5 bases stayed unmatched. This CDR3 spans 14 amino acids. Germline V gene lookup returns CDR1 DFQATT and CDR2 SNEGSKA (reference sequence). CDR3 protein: CSASLAESYNEQFF. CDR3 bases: TGCAGTGCTAGTCTAGCGGAGAGCTACAATGAGCAGTTCTTC.

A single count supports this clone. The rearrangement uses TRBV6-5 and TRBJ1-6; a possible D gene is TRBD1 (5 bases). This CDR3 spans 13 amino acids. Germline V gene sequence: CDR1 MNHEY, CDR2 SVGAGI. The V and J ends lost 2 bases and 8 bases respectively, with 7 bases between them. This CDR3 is CASSYAGDSPLHF. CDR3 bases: TGTGCCAGCAGTTACGCGGGGGATTCACCCCTCCACTTT.

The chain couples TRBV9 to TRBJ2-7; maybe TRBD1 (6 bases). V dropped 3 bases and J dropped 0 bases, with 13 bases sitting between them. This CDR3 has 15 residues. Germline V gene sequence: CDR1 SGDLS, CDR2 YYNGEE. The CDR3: CASSAGVGSSYEQYF. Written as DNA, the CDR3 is TGTGCCAGCAGCGCAGGGGTTGGGAGCTCCTACGAGCAGTACTTC.

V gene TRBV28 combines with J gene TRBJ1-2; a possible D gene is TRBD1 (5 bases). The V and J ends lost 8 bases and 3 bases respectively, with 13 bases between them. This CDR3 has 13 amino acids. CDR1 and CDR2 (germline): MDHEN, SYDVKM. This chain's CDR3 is CASAETVDYGYTF. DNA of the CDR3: TGTGCCAGCGCCGAGACAGTCGACTATGGCTACACCTTC.

CDR3 sequence (DNA): TGTGCCAGCAGCCCGCATTCGACAGGGGGCTTCACTGAAGCTTTCTTT. It specifies CASSPHSTGGFTEAFF. The gene calls are TRBV7-9 and TRBJ1-1, with 10 nucleotides matching TRBD1. This CDR3 spans 16 amino acids. Germline V CDR1 and CDR2: SEHNR, FQNEAQ (reference sequence). With 5 bases clipped from V and 4 bases from J, the junction kept 10 bases outside the gene matches.

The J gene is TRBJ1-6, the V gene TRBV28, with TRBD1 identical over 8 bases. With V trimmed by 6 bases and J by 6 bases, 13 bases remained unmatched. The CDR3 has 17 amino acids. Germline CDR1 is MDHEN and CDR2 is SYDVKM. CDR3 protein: CASRSRDRSTGNSPLHF. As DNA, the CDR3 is TGTGCCAGCAGATCACGGGACAGGTCCACCGGTAATTCACCCCTCCACTTT.